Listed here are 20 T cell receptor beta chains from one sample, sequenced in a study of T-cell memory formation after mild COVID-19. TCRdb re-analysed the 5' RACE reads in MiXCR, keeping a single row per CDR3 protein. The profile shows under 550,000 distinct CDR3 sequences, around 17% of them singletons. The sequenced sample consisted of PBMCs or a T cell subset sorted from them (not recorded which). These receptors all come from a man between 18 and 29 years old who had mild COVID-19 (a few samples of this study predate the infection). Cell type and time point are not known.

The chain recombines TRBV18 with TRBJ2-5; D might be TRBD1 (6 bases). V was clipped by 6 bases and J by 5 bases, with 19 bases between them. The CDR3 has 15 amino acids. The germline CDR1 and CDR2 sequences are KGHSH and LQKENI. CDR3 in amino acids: CASSLRDKSFETQYF. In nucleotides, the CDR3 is TGTGCCAGCTCTCTCCGGGACAAGAGTTTCGAGACCCAGTACTTC.

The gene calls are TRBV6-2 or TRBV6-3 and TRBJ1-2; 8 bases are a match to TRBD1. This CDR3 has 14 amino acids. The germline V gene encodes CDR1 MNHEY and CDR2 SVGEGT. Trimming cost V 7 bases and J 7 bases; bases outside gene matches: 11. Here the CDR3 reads CASNGQGGSLGYTF. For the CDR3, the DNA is TGTGCCAGCAACGGACAGGGCGGAAGTCTTGGCTACACCTTC.

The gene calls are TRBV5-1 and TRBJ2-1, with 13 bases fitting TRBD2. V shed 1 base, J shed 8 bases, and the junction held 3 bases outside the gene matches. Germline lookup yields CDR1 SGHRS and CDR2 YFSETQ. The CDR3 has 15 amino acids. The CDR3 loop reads CASSLRTSGGYEQFF. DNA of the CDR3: TGCGCCAGCAGCTTGAGGACTAGCGGGGGATATGAGCAGTTCTTC.

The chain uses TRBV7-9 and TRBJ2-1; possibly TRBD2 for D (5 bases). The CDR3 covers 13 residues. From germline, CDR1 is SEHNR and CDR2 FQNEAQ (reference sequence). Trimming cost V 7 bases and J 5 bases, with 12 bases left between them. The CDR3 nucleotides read TGTGCCAGCACCCTCCGGGGAGACAATGAGCAGTTCTTC. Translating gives CASTLRGDNEQFF.

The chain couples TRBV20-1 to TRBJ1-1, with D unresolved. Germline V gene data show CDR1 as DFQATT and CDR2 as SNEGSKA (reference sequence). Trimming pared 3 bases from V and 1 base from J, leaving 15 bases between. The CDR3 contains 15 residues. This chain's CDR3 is CSARAFIGENTEAFF. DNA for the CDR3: TGCAGTGCTAGGGCGTTCATAGGAGAGAACACTGAAGCTTTCTTT.

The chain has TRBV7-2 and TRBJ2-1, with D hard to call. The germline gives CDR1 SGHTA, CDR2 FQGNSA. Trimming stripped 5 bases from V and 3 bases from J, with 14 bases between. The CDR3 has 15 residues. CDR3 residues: CASSISPGFYNEQFF. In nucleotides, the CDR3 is TGTGCCAGCAGCATAAGCCCCGGCTTCTACAATGAGCAGTTCTTC.

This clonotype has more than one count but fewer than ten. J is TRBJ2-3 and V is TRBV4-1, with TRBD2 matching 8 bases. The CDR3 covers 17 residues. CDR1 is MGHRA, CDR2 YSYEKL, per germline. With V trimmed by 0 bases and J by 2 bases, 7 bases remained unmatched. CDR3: CASSQDETGGITDTQYF. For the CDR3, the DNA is TGCGCCAGCAGCCAAGATGAGACGGGGGGGATCACAGATACGCAGTATTTT.

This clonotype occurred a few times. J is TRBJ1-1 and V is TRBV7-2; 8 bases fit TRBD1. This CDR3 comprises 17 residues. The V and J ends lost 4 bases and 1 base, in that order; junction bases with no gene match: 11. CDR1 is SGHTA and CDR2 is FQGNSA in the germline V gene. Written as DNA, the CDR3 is TGTGCCAGCAGCTCGAATGGTGGGACAGGAGGGAACACTGAAGCTTTCTTT. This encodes CASSSNGGTGGNTEAFF.

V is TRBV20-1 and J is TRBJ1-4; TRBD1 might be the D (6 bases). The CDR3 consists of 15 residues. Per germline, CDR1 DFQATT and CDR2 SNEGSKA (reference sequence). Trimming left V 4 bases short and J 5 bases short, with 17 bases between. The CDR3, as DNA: TGCAGTGCTAAAGGAAGGGGGGGTCCCAATGAAAAACTGTTTTTT. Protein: CSAKGRGGPNEKLFF.

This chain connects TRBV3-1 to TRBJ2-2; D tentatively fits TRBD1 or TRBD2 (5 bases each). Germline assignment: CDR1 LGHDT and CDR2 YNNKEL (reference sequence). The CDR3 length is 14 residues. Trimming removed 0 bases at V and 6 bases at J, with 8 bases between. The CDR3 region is CASSQEGVAGELFF. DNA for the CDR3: TGTGCCAGCAGCCAAGAGGGGGTGGCCGGGGAGCTGTTTTTT.

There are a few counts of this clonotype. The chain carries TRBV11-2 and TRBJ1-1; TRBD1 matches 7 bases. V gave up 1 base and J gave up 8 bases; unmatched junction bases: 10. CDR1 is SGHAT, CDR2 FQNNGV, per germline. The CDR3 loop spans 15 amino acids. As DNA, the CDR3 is TGTGCCAGCAGCTTAGCCTTGACTCGACAGGGCGAAGCTTTCTTT. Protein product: CASSLALTRQGEAFF.

CDR3 in amino acids: CASKGPSYNEQFF. Written as DNA, the CDR3 is TGTGCCAGCAAGGGCCCCTCCTACAATGAGCAGTTCTTC. V and J are TRBV12-3 or TRBV12-4 and TRBJ2-1; D is undetermined. CDR3 length equals 13 residues. V shed 7 bases and J shed 0 bases, with 7 bases lying between them.

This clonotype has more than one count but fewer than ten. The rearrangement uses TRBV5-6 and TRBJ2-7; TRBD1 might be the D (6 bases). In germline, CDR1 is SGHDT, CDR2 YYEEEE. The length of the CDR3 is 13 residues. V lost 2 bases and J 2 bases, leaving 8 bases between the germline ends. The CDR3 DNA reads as TGTGCCAGCAGCTTCGACAGGACCTACGAGCAGTACTTC. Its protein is CASSFDRTYEQYF.

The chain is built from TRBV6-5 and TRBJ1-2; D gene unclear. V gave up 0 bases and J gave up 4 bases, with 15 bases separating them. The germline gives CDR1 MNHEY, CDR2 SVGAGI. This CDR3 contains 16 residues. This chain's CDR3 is CASSYSESSPLYGYTF. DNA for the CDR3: TGTGCCAGCAGTTACTCGGAATCCAGTCCCCTCTATGGCTACACCTTC.

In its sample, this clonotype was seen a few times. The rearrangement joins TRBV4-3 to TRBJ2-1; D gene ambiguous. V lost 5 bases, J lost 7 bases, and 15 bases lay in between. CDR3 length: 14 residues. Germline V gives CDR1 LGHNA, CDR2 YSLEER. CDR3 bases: TGCGCCAGCAGCTCCACGAGTTCGCAGAATGAGCAGTTCTTC. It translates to CASSSTSSQNEQFF.

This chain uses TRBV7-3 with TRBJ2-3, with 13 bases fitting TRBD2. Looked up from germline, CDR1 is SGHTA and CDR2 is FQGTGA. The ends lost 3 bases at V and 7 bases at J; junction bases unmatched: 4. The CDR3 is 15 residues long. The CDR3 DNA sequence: TGTGCCAGCAGCTTGACTAGCGGGGGGCTATATACGCAGTATTTT. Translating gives CASSLTSGGLYTQYF.

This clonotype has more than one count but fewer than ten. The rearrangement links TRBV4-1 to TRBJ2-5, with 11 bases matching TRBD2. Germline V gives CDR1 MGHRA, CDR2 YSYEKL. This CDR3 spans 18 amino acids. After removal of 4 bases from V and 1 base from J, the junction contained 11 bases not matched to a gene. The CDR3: CASSRTFLAGGLQETQYF. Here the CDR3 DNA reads TGCGCCAGCAGCCGGACCTTCCTAGCGGGGGGCCTCCAAGAGACCCAGTACTTC.

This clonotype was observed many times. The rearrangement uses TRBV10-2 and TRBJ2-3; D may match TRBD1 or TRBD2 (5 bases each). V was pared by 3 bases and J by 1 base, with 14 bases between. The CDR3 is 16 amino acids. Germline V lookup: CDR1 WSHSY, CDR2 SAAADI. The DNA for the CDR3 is TGCGCCAGCAGTGATTCGGGACCACCTCGCACAGATACGCAGTATTTT. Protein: CASSDSGPPRTDTQYF.

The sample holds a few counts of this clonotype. The CDR3 sequence: CASSLGVAGADTQYF. CDR3 DNA sequence: TGTGCCAGCAGCCTCGGGGTAGCGGGGGCAGATACGCAGTATTTT. This sequence joins TRBV6-5 and TRBJ2-3; 9 bases align to TRBD2. The CDR3 consists of 15 residues. Trimming at V came to 6 bases and at J to 4 bases, leaving 8 bases not matched to a gene. CDR1 is MNHEY, CDR2 SVGAGI, per germline.

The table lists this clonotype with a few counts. In nucleotides, the CDR3 is TGTGCCAGCGGGAACCCCTCTGGAAACACCATATATTTT. Its translation is CASGNPSGNTIYF. The V and J genes are TRBV12-3 or TRBV12-4 and TRBJ1-3; D unresolved. This CDR3 comprises 13 residues. Deletions cut 8 bases from V and 0 bases from J, with 8 bases between.